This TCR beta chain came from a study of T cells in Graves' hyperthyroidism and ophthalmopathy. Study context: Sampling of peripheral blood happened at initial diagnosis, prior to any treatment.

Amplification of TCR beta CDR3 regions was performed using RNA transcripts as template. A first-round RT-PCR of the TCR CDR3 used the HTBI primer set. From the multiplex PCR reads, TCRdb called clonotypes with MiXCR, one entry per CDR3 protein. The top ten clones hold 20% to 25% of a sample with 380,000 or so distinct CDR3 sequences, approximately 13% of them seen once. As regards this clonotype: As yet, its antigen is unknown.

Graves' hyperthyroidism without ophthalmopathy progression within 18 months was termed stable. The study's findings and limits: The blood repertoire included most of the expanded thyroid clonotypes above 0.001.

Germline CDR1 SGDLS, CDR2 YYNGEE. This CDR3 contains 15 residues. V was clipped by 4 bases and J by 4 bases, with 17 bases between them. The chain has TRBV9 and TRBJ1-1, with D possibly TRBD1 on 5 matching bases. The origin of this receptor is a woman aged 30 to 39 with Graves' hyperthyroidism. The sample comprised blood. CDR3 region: CASSRGPYGTTEAFF. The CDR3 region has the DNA TGTGCCAGCAGCCGAGGACCCTACGGGACCACTGAAGCTTTCTTT.